This T cell receptor beta chain was profiled in a study of T-cell reconstitution after alpha-beta-depleted transplantation in children. General study findings and limits: Expanded graft clones, several hundred of them, were reportedly the source of alpha-beta T cells about two months after transplant. Some patients owed their high day-60 TCRbeta diversity to surviving recipient T cells and thymic progenitors. One year after transplant, T-cell counts and diversity came mostly from newly produced T cells.

A library of TCRbeta sequences, prepared with unique molecular identifiers, was generated. TCRdb processed the PCR reads anew with MiXCR; each CDR3 protein has one entry. The repertoire holds about 98,000 distinct CDR3 sequences, less than 25% seen once, with roughly a fifth in the top ten. This CDR3 is built from 12 residues. V lost 10 bases, J lost 5 bases, and 8 bases stayed unmatched. Germline lookup yields CDR1 MNHEY and CDR2 SVGEGT. The table lists this clonotype with a few counts. Its antigen remains unknown. The material sequenced was PBMCs, taken before TCRalphabeta/CD19-depleted stem cell transplant. The V call is TRBV6-2 or TRBV6-3, the J call TRBJ2-7, with 7 bases matching TRBD2. This TCR was recovered from a boy younger than 10 with acute lymphoblastic leukemia, due to receive a stem cell transplant. The CDR3 here is CATLRRENEQYF. Written as DNA, the CDR3 is TGTGCCACCCTGCGGCGGGAGAACGAGCAGTACTTC.